This T cell receptor beta chain was profiled in a study of T cells in Graves' hyperthyroidism and ophthalmopathy. RNA transcripts yielded amplified TCR beta CDR3 regions. An initial round of RT-PCR targeting the TCR CDR3 relied on the HTBI primer set. Using its own MiXCR run on the multiplex PCR reads, TCRdb lists one record per CDR3 protein. The sample holds around 480,000 distinct CDR3 sequences; under 15% are singletons and the top ten take around a sixth. Uncontrolled infections, other autoimmune diseases, pregnancy or lactation led to exclusion of patients. The CDR3 loop spans 14 amino acids. V dropped 7 bases and J dropped 3; count of bases not matched to a gene: 7. Germline assignment: CDR1 MNHEY and CDR2 SVGEGT. This clonotype has only a few counts.

The sequence was collected from a woman in her late teens or twenties with Graves' hyperthyroidism. V gene TRBV6-2 or TRBV6-3 combines with J gene TRBJ2-7; the match to TRBD1 covers 9 bases. The sequencing input was blood. The CDR3 is CASTGQGHYYEQYF. CDR3 in DNA: TGTGCCAGCACCGGACAGGGGCATTACTACGAGCAGTACTTC.